The 30 T cell receptor beta chains below come from one sample, sequenced in a study of blood T cell repertoires in COVID-19. Measured with immunoSEQ multiplex PCR; TCRdb has only the in-frame clones, and not every one. The table has about 190,000 clones, just under 90% seen once. Sequenced material: peripheral blood. Receptors originate from a woman aged 65 to 85 with COVID-19, enrolled during active disease.

CDR3 in amino acids: CATSRSQGNEQFF. CDR3 nucleotides: TGTGCCACCAGCAGAAGCCAGGGCAATGAGCAGTTCTTC. The chain employs TRBV15 and TRBJ2-1; D may be TRBD1 (5 bases). Germline V gene lookup returns CDR1 LNHNV and CDR2 YYDKDF (reference sequence). Trimming shortened V by 2 bases and J by 6 bases, and 8 bases separated the two germline ends. This CDR3 has 13 residues.

This sequence joins TRBV19 and TRBJ2-7, with D perhaps TRBD1 (5 bases). CDR1 is LNHDA, CDR2 SQIVND, per germline (reference sequence). This CDR3 spans 16 amino acids. Deletions cut 3 bases from V and 7 bases from J, with 22 bases between. CDR3 nucleotide sequence: TGTGCCAGTAGTATCTCCTTGGGGCTAGACCTACGAGAGCAGTACTTC. It codes for CASSISLGLDLREQYF.

The rearrangement uses TRBV9 and TRBJ2-5; 10 nucleotides line up with TRBD2. CDR1 SGDLS and CDR2 YYNGEE come from the germline V gene. The CDR3 length is 15 residues. Trimming took 4 bases from V and 5 from J; bases not matched to a gene: 8. The CDR3 region is CASSRRSGRDETQYF. CDR3 sequence (DNA): TGTGCCAGCAGCAGGCGAAGCGGGAGGGATGAGACCCAGTACTTC.

V and J are TRBV5-1 and TRBJ2-7; D remains ambiguous. There are 14 residues in the CDR3. The V gene lost 7 bases and the J gene lost 0 bases, with 14 bases spanning the gap. In germline, CDR1 is SGHRS, CDR2 YFSETQ. CDR3 coding DNA: TGCGCCAGCGTCCCAGTTAGGAGCTCCTACGAGCAGTACTTC. It translates to CASVPVRSSYEQYF.

The gene calls are TRBV1 and TRBJ2-3; no DNA check was done on the table's D call, TRBD2. TRBV1 is marked as a pseudogene. The CDR3 is 18 amino acids. CDR3 loop: CTSSQVGLAGGCTDTQYF. In DNA, the CDR3 is TGCACCAGCAGCCAAGTTGGACTAGCGGGAGGATGCACAGATACGCAGTATTTT.

The chain joins TRBV5-1 to TRBJ2-1; 7 nucleotides agree with TRBD2. The CDR3 is 14 residues long. After removal of 0 bases from V and 4 bases from J, the junction contained 1 base not matched to a gene. CDR1 is SGHRS, CDR2 YFSETQ, per germline. CDR3 loop: CASSLAAGYNEQFF. The CDR3 DNA is TGCGCCAGCAGCTTGGCAGCGGGATACAATGAGCAGTTCTTC.

The chain employs TRBV5-3 and TRBJ2-3; D is possibly TRBD1 (5 bases). TRBV5-3 is noted as an ORF with a role that remains uncertain. The CDR3 sequence is 15 residues long. Trimming took 0 bases from V and 4 from J, leaving 12 bases between them. In DNA form, the CDR3 reads TGTGCCAGAAGCTTGGGGCAGGGTCAGCCAGATACGCAGTATTTT. As protein: CARSLGQGQPDTQYF.

The rearrangement joins TRBV7-8 to TRBJ1-5; D is unclear. Germline CDR1 reads SGHVS; CDR2 reads FQNEAQ. The CDR3 totals 13 residues. V was trimmed by 2 bases and J by 5 bases, leaving 7 bases between them. The CDR3 loop reads CASSLRDDQPQHF. CDR3 sequence (DNA): TGTGCCAGCAGCTTACGGGATGATCAGCCCCAGCATTTT. The full variable domain, completed using reference TRBV7-8 and TRBJ1-5, is GAGVSQSPRYKVAKRGQDVALRCDPISGHVSLFWYQQALGQGPEFLTYFQNEAQLDKSGLPSDRFFAERPEGSVSTLKIQRTQQEDSAVYLCASSLRDDQPQHFGDGTRLSIL.

The chain recombines TRBV24-1 with TRBJ2-3; 10 nucleotides match TRBD1. The CDR3 contains 16 residues. The V gene's germline CDR1 is KGHDR and CDR2 SFDVKD. V was pared by 5 bases and J by 3 bases, with 7 bases of the junction left unmatched. The CDR3 region has the DNA TGTGCCACCAGTGCATCCGGGACAGGGGCGACAGATACGCAGTATTTT. It codes for CATSASGTGATDTQYF.

The genes are TRBV14 and TRBJ2-2; TRBD2 matches 9 bases. The CDR3 covers 15 residues. Per germline, CDR1 SGHDN and CDR2 FVKESK. Trimming took 6 bases from V and 6 from J; bases not matched to a gene: 8. The CDR3 loop is CASSPLAGGPGELFF. The CDR3 DNA reads TGTGCCAGCAGTCCCCTGGCGGGAGGGCCCGGGGAGCTGTTTTTT.

This rearrangement joins TRBV7-2 to TRBJ1-5; TRBD1 matches 10 bases. The CDR3 is 15 residues long. Germline V gene lookup returns CDR1 SGHTA and CDR2 FQGNSA. V lost 5 bases, J lost 7 bases, and 8 bases stayed unmatched. The CDR3 DNA sequence: TGTGCCAGCAGCCTCGACAGGGGGCTGGAACAGCCCCAGCATTTT. Amino acids: CASSLDRGLEQPQHF.

The chain combines TRBV5-1 with TRBJ2-7; 10 nucleotides line up with TRBD2. Per the germline V gene, CDR1 is SGHRS and CDR2 is YFSETQ. CDR3 size: 14 residues. The ends lost 5 bases at V and 3 bases at J; junction bases unmatched: 5. The CDR3 here is CASSHPSGSYEQYF. CDR3 DNA: TGCGCCAGCAGTCACCCTAGCGGGAGCTACGAGCAGTACTTC.

The gene calls are TRBV30 and TRBJ1-2, with D perhaps matching TRBD1 (5 bases). Germline V gene lookup returns CDR1 GTSNPN and CDR2 SVGIG (reference sequence). Trimming left V 0 bases short and J 2 bases short, with 7 bases between. The CDR3 runs to 13 residues. The CDR3 nucleotides are TGTGCCTGGAGTGTAGGGGTAAACTATGGCTACACCTTC. This gives the protein CAWSVGVNYGYTF.

This clone appeared a few times. This rearrangement joins TRBV20-1 to TRBJ2-3, with a possible D match to TRBD2 (6 bases). Trimming removed 3 bases at V and 3 bases at J, with 16 bases between. This CDR3 is built from 15 residues. The germline CDR1 and CDR2 sequences are DFQATT and SNEGSKA (reference sequence). The CDR3: CSASSPEGNTDTQYF. As DNA, the CDR3 is TGCAGTGCTAGTAGTCCGGAGGGGAATACAGATACGCAGTATTTT.

The CDR3 sequence: CASRVRSSYNSPLHF. DNA of the CDR3: TGTGCCAGCAGAGTTAGGAGCTCCTATAATTCACCCCTCCACTTT. The chain combines TRBV21-1 with TRBJ1-6. TRBV21-1 is labeled a pseudogene. This CDR3 is 15 amino acids long.

This clone was observed once. The V call is TRBV7-9, the J call TRBJ2-3; 8 bases are a match to TRBD2. CDR1 and CDR2 (germline): SEHNR, FQNEAQ (reference sequence). V was pared by 4 bases and J by 5 bases, with 11 bases of the junction left unmatched. The CDR3 consists of 16 residues. As DNA, the CDR3 is TGTGCCAGCAGCTCAACTAGCGGCCAGCTGGTAGATACGCAGTATTTT. Protein: CASSSTSGQLVDTQYF.

The chain uses TRBV5-1 and TRBJ2-2; TRBD1 matches 8 bases. The CDR3 covers 15 residues. Trimming took 3 bases from V and 9 from J; bases not matched to a gene: 10. CDR1 and CDR2 (germline): SGHRS, YFSETQ. This CDR3 is CASSWNGQGGRELFF. The CDR3, as DNA: TGCGCCAGCAGCTGGAACGGACAGGGAGGCAGGGAGCTGTTTTTT.

As concerns this clone: One end of the junction does not line up with germline, which may come from a read error. The chain recombines TRBV2 with TRBJ1-2, with D tentatively TRBD1 (6 bases). This CDR3 has 15 amino acids. Germline CDR1 is SNHLY and CDR2 is FYNNEI. CDR3 loop: CASSEAGGGNYGHTF. The CDR3 nucleotides are TGTGCCAGCAGTGAAGCCGGGGGGGGCAACTATGGCCACACCTTC.

The rearrangement uses TRBV24-1 and TRBJ2-1, with a weak D call TRBD2 (5 bases). The CDR3 has 14 amino acids. In germline, CDR1 is KGHDR, CDR2 SFDVKD. Trimming removed 5 bases from V and 9 bases from J, with 16 bases in between. CDR3 sequence reads: CATSVGPSRGEQFF. The CDR3 DNA reads TGTGCCACCAGTGTAGGGCCCTCCCGGGGTGAGCAGTTCTTC.

The chain joins TRBV11-2 to TRBJ2-1; the D is unclear. CDR1 is SGHAT, CDR2 FQNNGV, per germline. CDR3 length equals 16 residues. The V end was cut by 5 bases, the J end by 5 bases, with 19 bases between. The CDR3 protein is CASSQDTFPVNNEQFF. CDR3 coding DNA: TGTGCCAGCAGCCAGGATACTTTTCCCGTAAACAATGAGCAGTTCTTC.

This sequence joins TRBV7-2 and TRBJ2-7, with 11 positions matching TRBD2. CDR3 size: 16 residues. V lost 1 base to trimming and J lost 3 bases; unmatched junction nucleotides: 5. The germline CDR1 and CDR2 sequences are SGHTA and FQGNSA. The CDR3 spells CASSLDTGTSGYEQYF. The CDR3 DNA reads as TGTGCCAGCAGCTTAGATACCGGGACTAGCGGCTACGAGCAGTACTTC.

The rearrangement links TRBV5-4 to TRBJ2-1, with D perhaps matching TRBD1 (6 bases). With 0 bases removed from V and 7 bases from J, the gap between germline ends came to 20 bases. The CDR3 is 17 residues long. Germline V gene sequence: CDR1 SGHNT, CDR2 YYREEE (reference sequence). The CDR3 here is CASSLALPVQGQNEQFF. CDR3 DNA sequence: TGTGCCAGCAGCTTGGCGCTCCCCGTTCAGGGGCAGAATGAGCAGTTCTTC.

The gene calls are TRBV12-3 or TRBV12-4 and TRBJ2-1, with 8 bases identical to TRBD2. V lost 6 bases to trimming and J lost 12 bases; unmatched junction nucleotides: 4. The CDR3 has 11 amino acids. DNA of the CDR3: TGTGCCAGCAGCAAACTAGCGGTGCAGTTCTTC. Encoded protein: CASSKLAVQFF.

The chain employs TRBV11-3 and TRBJ2-1; 8 bases agree with TRBD2. Germline V gene data show CDR1 as SGHNT and CDR2 as YENEEA. The CDR3 runs to 16 residues. J gave up 3 bases and V 1 base, and 5 bases lay outside the gene matches. Here the CDR3 reads CASSLVGTSYYNEQFF. As DNA, the CDR3 is TGTGCCAGCAGCTTAGTGGGGACTAGTTACTACAATGAGCAGTTCTTC. Filled out from reference TRBV11-3 and TRBJ2-1, the complete variable domain reads EAGVVQSPRYKIIEKKQPVAFWCNPISGHNTLYWYLQNLGQGPELLIRYENEEAVDDSQLPKDRFSAERLKGVDSTLKIQPAELGDSAVYLCASSLVGTSYYNEQFFGPGTRLTVL.

Concerning this clone: The same CDR3 also results from other DNA sequences found in this sample. This chain joins TRBV7-8 and TRBJ1-1; 7 positions match TRBD1. V lost 5 bases and J lost 2; bases outside the gene matches: 5. This CDR3 region has 14 residues. The germline gives CDR1 SGHVS, CDR2 FQNEAQ. CDR3: CASSLDRVNTEAFF. CDR3 in DNA: TGTGCCAGCAGCCTCGACAGGGTAAACACTGAAGCTTTCTTT.

The rearrangement links TRBV6-2 or TRBV6-3 to TRBJ2-7, with a weak D call TRBD2 (5 bases). The germline V gene has CDR1 MNHEY and CDR2 SVGEGT. CDR3 length equals 15 residues. Trimming left V 5 bases short and J 1 base short, with 15 bases between. The CDR3 sequence is CASSPPHRGSYEQYF. DNA for the CDR3: TGTGCCAGCAGTCCCCCCCACAGAGGGTCCTACGAGCAGTACTTC.

The V call is TRBV4-3, the J call TRBJ2-1; no clear D. Germline loops: CDR1 LGHNA, CDR2 YSLEER. Trimming removed 0 bases at V and 5 bases at J, with 11 bases between. The CDR3 is 15 residues long. The CDR3 spells CASSQDPGRDNEQFF. In DNA, the CDR3 is TGCGCCAGCAGCCAAGATCCTGGCCGTGACAATGAGCAGTTCTTC.

The rearrangement joins TRBV27 to TRBJ1-1, with TRBD1 identical over 9 bases. This CDR3 is 14 amino acids long. The V segment lost 6 bases and the J segment 4 bases; nucleotides outside the gene matches: 6. Germline CDR1 reads MNHEY; CDR2 reads SMNVEV (reference sequence). The CDR3 DNA reads as TGTGCCAGCAGACCGACAGGGGGGGTCACTGAAGCTTTCTTT. Encoded protein: CASRPTGGVTEAFF.

The chain recombines TRBV19 with TRBJ1-2, with TRBD1 matching over 7 bases. CDR3 length equals 16 residues. V was clipped by 4 bases and J by 2 bases; unmatched bases: 10. Germline loops: CDR1 LNHDA, CDR2 SQIVND (reference sequence). The CDR3 DNA reads as TGTGCCAGTAGTAAGATAATGGACAGGAACAACTATGGCTACACCTTC. Residues: CASSKIMDRNNYGYTF.

There are many counts of this clone. V usage is TRBV7-8 and J usage is TRBJ2-7; the D gene is possibly TRBD2 (6 bases). The germline V gene has CDR1 SGHVS and CDR2 FQNEAQ. The ends were cut back, 8 bases at V and 4 bases at J, with 9 bases in the middle. CDR3 length: 11 amino acids. The CDR3 coding sequence is TGTGCCAGCGGGAGGTCGTACGAGCAGTACTTC. Translating gives CASGRSYEQYF.